This is a list of T cell receptor beta chains from one sample in a study of T cells expressing NK-cell markers. TCRdb reprocessed the 5' RACE reads, with one entry per CDR3 protein and no DNA. Its listing shows some 140,000 distinct CDR3 sequences. The sample consisted of blood T cells: a sorted CD56 or NKG2C T cell subset, CD4+ or CD8+ T cells, or bulk PBMC T cells (not recorded which). The receptors originated from a woman in her fifties or sixties in good health. Both conserved end residues are part of each CDR3. Only part of the rows carry a size: once, few, many, or a class if the clone is expanded.

clone size	V gene	J gene	CDR3 length	CDR3 protein
-	TRBV28	TRBJ1-1	13	CASTWAENTEAFF
-	TRBV11-1	TRBJ2-3	17	CASSLVPGQGMTDTQYF
-	TRBV5-1	TRBJ2-1	15	CASSSDTFFYNEQFF
-	TRBV29-1	TRBJ1-1	13	CSVEGLNAIEAFF
-	TRBV27	TRBJ1-2	15	CASSLSGQDIYGYTF
-	TRBV14	TRBJ1-1	15	CASSPTPSVNTEAFF
-	TRBV27	TRBJ2-2	16	CASSSLAGVGTGELFF
-	TRBV7-9	TRBJ2-1	18	CASSPSLHQGVAYNEQFF
-	TRBV4-1	TRBJ2-7	15	CASSPETSSVSEQYF
-	TRBV7-9	TRBJ1-5	14	CASSLEGASQPQHF
-	TRBV27	TRBJ2-3	15	CASSGRTALGHTQYF
-	TRBV7-2	TRBJ2-3	18	CASSLARGGVSRTDTQYF
-	TRBV6-5	TRBJ1-4	14	CASSRTGGGEKLFF
-	TRBV7-9	TRBJ2-1	19	CASSSHASQAGGPLYEQFF
-	TRBV12-3/TRBV12-4	TRBJ1-2	13	CASSSDTNYGYTF
-	TRBV5-1	TRBJ2-6	15	CASSLNPGEANVLTF
-	TRBV20-1	TRBJ2-5	16	CSARDYDRPLQETQYF
medium-sized	TRBV12-3/TRBV12-4	TRBJ2-3	16	CASSFSSGGDTDTQYF
-	TRBV9	TRBJ1-5	14	CASSVGDRVQPQHF
-	TRBV4-1	TRBJ1-2	15	CASSQYGGGTNGYTF
medium-sized	TRBV30	TRBJ2-2	15	CAWSVSGLHTGELFF
-	TRBV3-1	TRBJ2-7	13	CASSQGTPYEQYF
-	TRBV7-8	TRBJ1-2	13	CASSSPGASGYTF
-	TRBV13	TRBJ2-3	15	CASRELAGSTDTQYF
-	TRBV7-8	TRBJ2-3	13	CASSPYRDDTQYF
-	TRBV24-1	TRBJ2-1	13	CATSDWEDNEQFF
-	TRBV11-2	TRBJ1-5	17	CASSLDSDILYNQPQHF
-	TRBV4-1	TRBJ2-5	15	CASSQEGTLPETQYF
-	TRBV5-1	TRBJ2-1	17	CASSLVVGGSSYNEQFF
-	TRBV7-9	TRBJ2-1	15	CASSLYMSSYNEQFF
-	TRBV9	TRBJ1-5	16	CASSEGGGLGNQPQHF
-	TRBV20-1	TRBJ2-5	14	CSADGLAFLETQYF
-	TRBV29-1	TRBJ2-1	17	CSAQGTSGRFPGNEQFF
-	TRBV7-9	TRBJ2-2	20	CASSSMEAGLAGWGAGELFF
-	TRBV11-1	TRBJ2-1	15	CASSPLRSYYNEQFF
-	TRBV5-6	TRBJ1-1	12	CASSSPDVEAFF
-	TRBV4-1	TRBJ2-5	15	CASSQFEPSGETQYF
-	TRBV15	TRBJ2-5	16	CATSRGTGRPLGTQYF
-	TRBV28	TRBJ2-4	13	CARSLPAKNIQYF
-	TRBV7-9	TRBJ2-1	18	CASSLSLGTERPNNEQFF
-	TRBV4-1	TRBJ1-1	15	CASSQPGHPGTEAFF
-	TRBV5-6	TRBJ2-1	12	CASSFYRGYPFF
-	TRBV5-1	TRBJ2-7	13	CASSYGLDYEQYF
-	TRBV11-2	TRBJ1-1	14	CASSRETGNTEAFF
-	TRBV6-2/TRBV6-3	TRBJ2-4	12	CASAQGKNIQYF
-	TRBV6-5	TRBJ2-1	12	CASSPPSYEQFF
-	TRBV28	TRBJ2-5	16	CASSLLRELVQETQYF
-	TRBV9	TRBJ2-2	16	CASSASSASQTGELFF
-	TRBV24-1	TRBJ2-2	15	CATSDFDTNTGELFF
-	TRBV12-5	TRBJ2-3	17	CASGLVRDAEKADTQYF
-	TRBV13	TRBJ2-6	17	CASSLVTGLSGANVLTF
-	TRBV29-1	TRBJ1-6	17	CSVVEEDAGSRNSPLHF
-	TRBV13	TRBJ2-6	17	CASSLGTDLSGANVLTF